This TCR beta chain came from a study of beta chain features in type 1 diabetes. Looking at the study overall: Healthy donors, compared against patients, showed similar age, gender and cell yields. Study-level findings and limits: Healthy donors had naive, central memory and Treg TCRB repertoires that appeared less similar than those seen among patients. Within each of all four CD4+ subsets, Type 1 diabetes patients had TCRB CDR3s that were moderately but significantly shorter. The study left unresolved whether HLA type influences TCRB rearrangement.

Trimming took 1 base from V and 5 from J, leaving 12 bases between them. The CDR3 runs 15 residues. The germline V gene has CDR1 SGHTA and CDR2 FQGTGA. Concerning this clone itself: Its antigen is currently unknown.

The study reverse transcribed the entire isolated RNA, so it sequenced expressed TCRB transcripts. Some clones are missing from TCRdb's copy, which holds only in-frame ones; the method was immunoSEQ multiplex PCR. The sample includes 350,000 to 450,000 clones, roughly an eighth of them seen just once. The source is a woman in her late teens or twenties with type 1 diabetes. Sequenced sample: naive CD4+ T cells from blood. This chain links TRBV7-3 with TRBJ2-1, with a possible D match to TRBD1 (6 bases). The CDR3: CASSLMGASNNEQFF. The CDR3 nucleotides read TGTGCCAGCAGCTTAATGGGGGCTTCGAACAATGAGCAGTTCTTC.